Presented here are 7 T cell receptor beta chains from one specimen sequenced in a study of a mutant IDH1 vaccine in newly diagnosed glioma. Time point noted: baseline, week 1 (first vaccination visit). Noted treatment: pre-vaccination baseline after standard-of-care therapy. TCRdb's table, derived via immunoSEQ multiplex PCR, lists solely in-frame clones and lacks some. The sample shows tens of thousands of clones, around 88% of them seen only once. Sequences were derived from peripheral blood mononuclear cells (PBMCs), sampled from a glioma patient treated with radiotherapy, temozolomide or both. Every receptor here comes from a woman between 18 and 30 years old with glioma. Some clones in this sample may be carry-over from other donors' samples.

The chain links TRBV5-6 to TRBJ1-1; D gene unclear. The germline V and J ends were trimmed by 5 bases and 6 bases, with 17 bases remaining between them. This CDR3 is built from 14 residues. In germline, CDR1 is SGHDT, CDR2 YYEEEE. The CDR3 DNA reads TGTGCCAGCAGATTGCCCCGTCCGGGCGCTGAAGCTTTCTTT. Translated: CASRLPRPGAEAFF.

This clone was seen more than once but under ten times. This chain links TRBV7-9 with TRBJ1-1; D not resolved. The CDR3 runs to 13 residues. The V and J ends lost 5 bases and 0 bases respectively, with 7 bases between them. The V gene's germline CDR1 is SEHNR and CDR2 FQNEAQ (reference sequence). The CDR3 DNA sequence: TGTGCCAGCAGCCCGACGGTGAACACTGAAGCTTTCTTT. Its protein is CASSPTVNTEAFF.

V and J are TRBV11-3 and TRBJ2-1; unclear D gene. The CDR3 has 16 residues. Germline V gene sequence: CDR1 SGHNT, CDR2 YENEEA. Trimming shortened V by 0 bases and J by 8 bases, and 17 bases separated the two germline ends. As DNA, the CDR3 is TGTGCCAGCAGCTTAGATCGCAGCGCCCAATGGGATGAGCAGTTCTTC. It encodes CASSLDRSAQWDEQFF.

The chain joins TRBV19 to TRBJ2-7; D is possibly TRBD2 (5 bases). V lost 7 bases, J lost 7 bases, and 20 bases lay in between. Germline V gives CDR1 LNHDA, CDR2 SQIVND (reference sequence). The CDR3 sequence is 14 residues long. CDR3 region: CASTPTRVTTEQYF. CDR3 DNA: TGTGCCAGTACCCCAACGCGGGTTACTACGGAGCAGTACTTC. The full variable domain, rest sourced from reference TRBV19 and TRBJ2-7, is DGGITQSPKYLFRKEGQNVTLSCEQNLNHDAMYWYRQDPGQGLRLIYYSQIVNDFQKGDIAEGYSVSREKKESFPLTVTSAQKNPTAFYLCASTPTRVTTEQYFGPGTRLTVT.

The chain is built from TRBV30 and TRBJ2-7; 8 bases are shared with TRBD2. Trimming cost V 1 base and J 5 bases; bases outside gene matches: 4. The CDR3 length is 13 residues. Germline assignment: CDR1 GTSNPN and CDR2 SVGIG (reference sequence). The chain's CDR3 is CAWSASGSHEQYF. DNA of the CDR3: TGTGCCTGGAGTGCCAGCGGGAGCCACGAGCAGTACTTC.

The DNA for the CDR3 is TGTGCCAGCAGCGATAGCGGGAAGACCTACGAGCAGTACTTC. It is translated as CASSDSGKTYEQYF. V and J are TRBV13 and TRBJ2-7, with 8 bases fitting TRBD2. This CDR3 has 14 amino acids. The V gene's germline CDR1 is PRHDT and CDR2 FYEKMQ (reference sequence). With V trimmed by 5 bases and J by 2 bases, 5 bases remained unmatched.

The chain couples TRBV2 to TRBJ2-3; D may be TRBD1 or TRBD2 (6 bases each). The ends were cut back, 7 bases at V and 5 bases at J, with 13 bases in the middle. The CDR3 has 13 residues. Germline V gene lookup returns CDR1 SNHLY and CDR2 FYNNEI. This CDR3 is CASTSRGRDTQYF. The DNA of the CDR3 is TGTGCCAGCACTTCCCGGGGGCGAGATACGCAGTATTTT.